This T cell receptor beta chain appears in the sequencing data of a study of CD8+CD57+ T cells in acquired aplastic anemia. Study context: Sorting CD4+ and CD8+ cells gave DNA averaging approximately 3 ug. Healthy donor sequencing depth: some 10 million CD4+, approximately 11 million CD8+ reads. Study-wide findings and caveats: No significant patient-versus-control difference appeared in CD8+ Simpson's diversity. Patients and controls shared some 30 CD8+ CDR3 sequences, highly expressed in patients.

V gave up 2 bases and J gave up 5 bases, with 15 bases separating them. The CDR3 contains 15 residues. Germline values: CDR1 KGHSH, CDR2 LQKENI. This clonotype was counted a few times. The antigen is not known. Genomic DNA provided the template from which TCR beta VDJ and CDR3 profiles were obtained. TCRdb reprocessed the reads with MiXCR, giving one entry per CDR3 protein. Counted here are some 190,000 distinct CDR3 sequences, about half occurring once; the ten biggest clones make up about a sixth. The TCR comes from a human donor in good health, serving as a control. Material: sorted CD4+, CD8+, or CD8+CD57+ T cells (not recorded which) from PBMCs. This sequence joins TRBV18 and TRBJ1-2; D is ambiguous. In DNA, the CDR3 is TGTGCCAGCTCACCAAACCCTCGAGGAGGGTATGGCTACACCTTC. It specifies CASSPNPRGGYGYTF.